The text below deals with one T cell receptor beta chain. The antigen is not known. It was by quantitative 5'-RACE with molecular barcodes that TCR beta libraries were made. One entry per CDR3 protein results from TCRdb running MiXCR on the 5' RACE reads. The sample includes 190,000 or so distinct CDR3 sequences, roughly 13% of them seen just once. The data are from a study of CD8 T cells in ankylosing spondylitis. Whole-study findings and limits: Disease-linked clones reportedly concentrated significantly in matched ankylosing spondylitis synovial fluid.

This receptor was obtained from a male donor with ankylosing spondylitis or in good health (not recorded which). Sequenced: blood, either unsorted or a sorted T cell fraction (not recorded which).

The CDR3 sequence is CATNSGRESGTGELFF. The CDR3, as DNA: TGTGCCACCAACTCTGGTCGGGAGAGTGGAACCGGGGAGCTGTTTTTT. The J gene is TRBJ2-2, the V gene TRBV15; D possibly corresponds to TRBD2 (6 bases). The CDR3 is 16 residues long. Germline V CDR1 and CDR2: LNHNV, YYDKDF (reference sequence). V lost 7 bases, J lost 5 bases, and 20 bases lay in between.